A single sample gave rise to the 3 T cell receptor beta chains below, sequenced in a study of identical twins (dated by TCRdb to 2016 to 2017). The library was built by means of 5' RACE. Instrument used: Illumina HiSeq 2000. Through fastp at Q25 and MiXCR, TCRdb rebuilt clones from the public reads, retaining in-frame beta chains. Each entry merges the rows of one CDR3 protein and shows their most common DNA and genes. This sample gives 300,000 or so distinct CDR3 sequences in total; 7.5% to 9.5% of them show up just once. The ten largest clones represent approximately 6.5% of the sample. In addition, the sample was reused for a study of yellow fever vaccine responses in identical twins.

Material: CD8+ T cells sorted from blood. The receptors come from a woman under 30 in good health.

This clonotype was seen a few times. This chain links TRBV10-1 with TRBJ2-7; weak D call: TRBD1 (6 bases). The CDR3 length is 15 residues. Trimming pared 7 bases from V and 0 bases from J, leaving 16 bases between. CDR1 WNHNN and CDR2 SYGVQD come from the germline V gene (reference sequence). The CDR3 sequence: CASTDRIGVSYEQYF. CDR3 bases: TGCGCCAGCACCGACAGGATCGGAGTCTCCTACGAGCAGTACTTC.

CDR3 in amino acids: CASSPVASTSYEQYF. DNA for the CDR3: TGTGCCAGCAGCCCTGTCGCTAGCACTTCCTACGAGCAGTACTTC. The rearrangement uses TRBV7-8 and TRBJ2-7; tentative D call: TRBD2 (5 bases). The V gene lost 5 bases and the J gene lost 1 base, with 15 bases spanning the gap. The CDR3 consists of 15 residues. Germline V CDR1 and CDR2: SGHVS, FQNEAQ. The full variable domain, completed using reference TRBV7-8 and TRBJ2-7, is GAGVSQSPRYKVAKRGQDVALRCDPISGHVSLFWYQQALGQGPEFLTYFQNEAQLDKSGLPSDRFFAERPEGSVSTLKIQRTQQEDSAVYLCASSPVASTSYEQYFGPGTRLTVT.

The rearrangement links TRBV2 to TRBJ2-1; TRBD1 matches at 10 bases. CDR1 is SNHLY, CDR2 FYNNEI, per germline. The CDR3 has 10 residues. V shed 6 bases, J shed 14 bases, and the junction held 1 base outside the gene matches. CDR3 protein: CASRGTGEFF. The CDR3 DNA sequence: TGTGCCAGCAGGGGGACAGGGGAGTTCTTC.